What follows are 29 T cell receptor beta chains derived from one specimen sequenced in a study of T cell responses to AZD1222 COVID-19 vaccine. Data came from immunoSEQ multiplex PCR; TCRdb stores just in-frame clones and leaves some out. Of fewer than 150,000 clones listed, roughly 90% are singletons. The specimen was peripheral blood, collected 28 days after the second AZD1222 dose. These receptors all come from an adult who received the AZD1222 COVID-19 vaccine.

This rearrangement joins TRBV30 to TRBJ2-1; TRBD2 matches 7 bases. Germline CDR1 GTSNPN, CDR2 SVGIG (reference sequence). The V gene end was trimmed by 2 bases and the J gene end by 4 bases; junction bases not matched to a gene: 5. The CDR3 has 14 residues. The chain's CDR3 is CAWSTGGLYNEQFF. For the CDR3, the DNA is TGTGCCTGGAGTACGGGGGGACTGTACAATGAGCAGTTCTTC.

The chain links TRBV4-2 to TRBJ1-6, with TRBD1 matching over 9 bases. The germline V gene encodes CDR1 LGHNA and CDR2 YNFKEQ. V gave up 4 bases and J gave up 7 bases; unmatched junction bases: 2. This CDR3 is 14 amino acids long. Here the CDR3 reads CASSRQGGNSPLHF. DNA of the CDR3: TGTGCCAGCAGCCGACAGGGGGGAAATTCACCCCTCCACTTT.

CDR3 protein: CATHRDFNEKLFF. The CDR3 DNA sequence: TGTGCCACTCACCGGGACTTTAATGAAAAACTGTTTTTT. The chain uses TRBV2 and TRBJ1-4, with D possibly TRBD1 on 5 matching bases. Germline values: CDR1 SNHLY, CDR2 FYNNEI. This CDR3 spans 13 amino acids. V lost 10 bases and J lost 4, with 13 bases in between.

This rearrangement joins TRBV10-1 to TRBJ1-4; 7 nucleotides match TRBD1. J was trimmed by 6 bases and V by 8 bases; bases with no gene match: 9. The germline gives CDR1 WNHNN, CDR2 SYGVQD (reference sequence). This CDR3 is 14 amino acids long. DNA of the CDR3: TGCGCCAGCTCTTCCGGGACAGCCCATGAAAAACTGTTTTTT. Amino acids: CASSSGTAHEKLFF.

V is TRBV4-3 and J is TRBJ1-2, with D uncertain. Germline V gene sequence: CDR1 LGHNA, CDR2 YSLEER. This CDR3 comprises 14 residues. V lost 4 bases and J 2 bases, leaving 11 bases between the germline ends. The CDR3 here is CASSPLGGNYGYTF. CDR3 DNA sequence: TGCGCCAGCAGCCCCCTCGGTGGGAACTATGGCTACACCTTC.

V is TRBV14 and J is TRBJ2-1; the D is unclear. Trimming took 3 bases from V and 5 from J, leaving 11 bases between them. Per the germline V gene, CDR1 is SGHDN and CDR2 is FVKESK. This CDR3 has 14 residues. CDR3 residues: CASSQISSNNEQFF. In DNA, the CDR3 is TGTGCCAGCAGCCAGATTTCTTCCAACAATGAGCAGTTCTTC.

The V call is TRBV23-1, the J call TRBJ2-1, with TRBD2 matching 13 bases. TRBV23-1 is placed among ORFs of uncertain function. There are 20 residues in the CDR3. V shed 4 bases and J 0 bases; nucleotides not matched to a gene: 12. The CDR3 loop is CASSPPRTSGSIGSYNEQFF. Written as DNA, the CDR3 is TGCGCCAGCAGTCCCCCAAGGACTAGCGGGAGTATAGGCTCCTACAATGAGCAGTTCTTC.

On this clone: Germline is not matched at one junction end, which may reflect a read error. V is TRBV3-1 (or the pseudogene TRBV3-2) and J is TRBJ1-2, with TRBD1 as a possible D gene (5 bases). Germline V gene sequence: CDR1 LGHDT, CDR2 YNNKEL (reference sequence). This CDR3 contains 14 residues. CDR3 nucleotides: TGTGCCAGCACCCAAGATACGGCAGGGATGGGCTACACCTTC. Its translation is CASTQDTAGMGYTF.

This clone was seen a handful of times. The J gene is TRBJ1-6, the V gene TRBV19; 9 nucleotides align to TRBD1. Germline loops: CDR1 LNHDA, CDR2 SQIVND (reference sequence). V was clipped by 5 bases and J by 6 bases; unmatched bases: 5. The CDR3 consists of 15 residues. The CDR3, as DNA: TGTGCCAGTAGTCCCAAGGGACAGGGTAATTCACCCCTCCACTTT. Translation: CASSPKGQGNSPLHF.

DNA of the CDR3: TGTGCCAGCAGCATCTCAGCGGGAGTGGGCCAAGAGACCCAGTACTTC. Translated, it gives CASSISAGVGQETQYF. The chain links TRBV28 to TRBJ2-5, with 8 nucleotides matching TRBD2. This CDR3 comprises 16 residues. V trimming: 6 bases; J trimming: 1 base; junction bases outside the gene matches: 10. Germline V gene sequence: CDR1 MDHEN, CDR2 SYDVKM.

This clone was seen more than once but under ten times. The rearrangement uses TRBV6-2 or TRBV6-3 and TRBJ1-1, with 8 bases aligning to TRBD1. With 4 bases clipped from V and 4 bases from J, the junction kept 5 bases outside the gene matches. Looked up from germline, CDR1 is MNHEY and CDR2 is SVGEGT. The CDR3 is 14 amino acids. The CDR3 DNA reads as TGTGCCAGCAGTTCGACAGGGGTAAGCACTGAAGCTTTCTTT. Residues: CASSSTGVSTEAFF.

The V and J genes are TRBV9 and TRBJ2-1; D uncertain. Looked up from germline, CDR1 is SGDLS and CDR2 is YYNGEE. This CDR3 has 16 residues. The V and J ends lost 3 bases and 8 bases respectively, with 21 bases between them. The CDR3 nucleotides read TGTGCCAGCAGCGCCCCAGAGAAGATTGTCCCCCATGAGCAGTTCTTC. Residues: CASSAPEKIVPHEQFF. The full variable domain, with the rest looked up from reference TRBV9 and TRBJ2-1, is DSGVTQTPKHLITATGQRVTLRCSPRSGDLSVYWYQQSLDQGLQFLIQYYNGEERAKGNILERFSAQQFPDLHSELNLSSLELGDSALYFCASSAPEKIVPHEQFFGPGTRLTVL.

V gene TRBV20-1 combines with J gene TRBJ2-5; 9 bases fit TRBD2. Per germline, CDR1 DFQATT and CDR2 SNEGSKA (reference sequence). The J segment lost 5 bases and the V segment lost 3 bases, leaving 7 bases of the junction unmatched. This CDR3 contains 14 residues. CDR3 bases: TGCAGTGCTAGTGCGGGAGGGCCGCGGGAGACCCAGTACTTC. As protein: CSASAGGPRETQYF.

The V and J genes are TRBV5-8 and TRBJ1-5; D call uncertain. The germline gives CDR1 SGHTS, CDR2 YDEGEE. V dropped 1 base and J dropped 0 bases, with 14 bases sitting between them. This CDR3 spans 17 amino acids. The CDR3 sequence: CASSLNINSNSNQPQHF. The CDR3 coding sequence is TGTGCCAGCAGCTTGAACATCAACAGCAATAGCAATCAGCCCCAGCATTTT.

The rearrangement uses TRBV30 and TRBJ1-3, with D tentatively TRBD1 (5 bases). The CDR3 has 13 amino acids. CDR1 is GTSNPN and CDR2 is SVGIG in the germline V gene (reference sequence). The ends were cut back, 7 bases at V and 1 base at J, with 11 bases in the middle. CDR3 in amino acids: CASGRGSGNTIYF. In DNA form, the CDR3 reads TGTGCCTCAGGGAGGGGATCTGGAAACACCATATATTTT.

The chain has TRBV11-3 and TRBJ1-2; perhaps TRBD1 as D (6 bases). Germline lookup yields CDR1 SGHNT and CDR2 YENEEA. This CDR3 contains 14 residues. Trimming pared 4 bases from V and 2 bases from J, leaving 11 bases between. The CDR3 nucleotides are TGTGCCAGCAGCTCCCCAGGGGCAAACTATGGCTACACCTTC. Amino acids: CASSSPGANYGYTF. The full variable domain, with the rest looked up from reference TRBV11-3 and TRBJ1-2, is EAGVVQSPRYKIIEKKQPVAFWCNPISGHNTLYWYLQNLGQGPELLIRYENEEAVDDSQLPKDRFSAERLKGVDSTLKIQPAELGDSAVYLCASSSPGANYGYTFGSGTRLTVV.

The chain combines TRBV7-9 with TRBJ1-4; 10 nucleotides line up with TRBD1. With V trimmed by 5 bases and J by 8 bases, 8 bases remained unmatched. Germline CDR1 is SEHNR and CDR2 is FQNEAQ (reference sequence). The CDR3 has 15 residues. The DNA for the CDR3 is TGTGCCAGCAGCCCAGGGACAGGGGATTGGGAAAAACTGTTTTTT. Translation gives CASSPGTGDWEKLFF.

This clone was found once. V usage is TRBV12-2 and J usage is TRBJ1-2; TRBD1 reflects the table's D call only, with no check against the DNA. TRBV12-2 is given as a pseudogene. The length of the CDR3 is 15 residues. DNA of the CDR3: TGTGCAAGTCGCAGTTGGGACAGGGGGAGGTATGGCTACACCTTC. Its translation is CASRSWDRGRYGYTF.

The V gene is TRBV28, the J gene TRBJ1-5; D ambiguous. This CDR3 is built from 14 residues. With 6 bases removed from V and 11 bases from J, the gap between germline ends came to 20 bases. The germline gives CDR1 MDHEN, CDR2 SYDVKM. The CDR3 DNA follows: TGTGCCAGCAGCTCCACCTCCTCCGGCACCACCCAGCATTTT. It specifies CASSSTSSGTTQHF.

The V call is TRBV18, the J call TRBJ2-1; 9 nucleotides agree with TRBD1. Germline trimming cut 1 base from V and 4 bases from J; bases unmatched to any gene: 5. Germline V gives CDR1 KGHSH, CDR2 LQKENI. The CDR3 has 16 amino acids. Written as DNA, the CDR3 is TGTGCCAGCTCACCACAATGGGGGACAGGGTACAATGAGCAGTTCTTC. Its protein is CASSPQWGTGYNEQFF.

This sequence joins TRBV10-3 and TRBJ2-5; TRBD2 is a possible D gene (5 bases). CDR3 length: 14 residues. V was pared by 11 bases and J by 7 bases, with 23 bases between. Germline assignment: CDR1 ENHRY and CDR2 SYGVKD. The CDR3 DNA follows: TGTGCCTCCAGCTCGGACGGACTCTCGAGGACCCAGTACTTC. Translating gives CASSSDGLSRTQYF.

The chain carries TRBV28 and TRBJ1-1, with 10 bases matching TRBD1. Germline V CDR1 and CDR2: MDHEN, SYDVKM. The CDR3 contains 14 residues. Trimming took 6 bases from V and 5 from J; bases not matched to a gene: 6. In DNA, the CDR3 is TGTGCCAGCAGCAAGGACAGGGGGTCGACTGAAGCTTTCTTT. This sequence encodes CASSKDRGSTEAFF.

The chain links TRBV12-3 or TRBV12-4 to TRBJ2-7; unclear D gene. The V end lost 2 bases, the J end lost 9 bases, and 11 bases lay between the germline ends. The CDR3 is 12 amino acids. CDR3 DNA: TGTGCCAGCAGTTTACGTCCAGCTCTGCAGTACTTC. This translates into CASSLRPALQYF.

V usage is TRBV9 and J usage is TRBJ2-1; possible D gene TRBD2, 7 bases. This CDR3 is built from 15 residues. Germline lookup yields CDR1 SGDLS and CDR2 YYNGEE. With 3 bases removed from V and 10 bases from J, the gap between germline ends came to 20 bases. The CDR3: CASSAGGGSGHEQFF. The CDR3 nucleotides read TGTGCCAGCAGCGCGGGGGGCGGGTCAGGGCACGAGCAGTTCTTC.

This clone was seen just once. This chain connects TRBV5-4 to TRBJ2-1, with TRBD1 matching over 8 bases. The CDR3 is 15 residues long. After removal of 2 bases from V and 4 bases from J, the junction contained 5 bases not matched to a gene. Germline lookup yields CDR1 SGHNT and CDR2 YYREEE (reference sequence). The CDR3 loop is CASSFSGQAYNEQFF. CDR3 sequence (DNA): TGTGCCAGCAGCTTCTCGGGACAGGCATACAATGAGCAGTTCTTC.

The CDR3 nucleotides are TGTGCCAGCAGCAATAAGCGGGGTAGCTCCTACAATGAGCAGTTCTTC. This translates into CASSNKRGSSYNEQFF. The gene calls are TRBV21-1 and TRBJ2-1; the table assigns TRBD2, which was not confirmed against the DNA. TRBV21-1 is a pseudogene segment. The CDR3 length is 16 residues.

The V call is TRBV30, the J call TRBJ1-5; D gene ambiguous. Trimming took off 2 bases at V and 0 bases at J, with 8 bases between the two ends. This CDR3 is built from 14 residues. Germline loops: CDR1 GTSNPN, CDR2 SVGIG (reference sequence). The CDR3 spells CAWSRVYSNQPQHF. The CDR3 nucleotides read TGTGCCTGGAGTAGAGTGTATAGCAATCAGCCCCAGCATTTT.

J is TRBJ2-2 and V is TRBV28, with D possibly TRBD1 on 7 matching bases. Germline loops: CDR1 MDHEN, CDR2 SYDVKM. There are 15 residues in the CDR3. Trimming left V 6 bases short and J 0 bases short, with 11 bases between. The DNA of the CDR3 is TGTGCCAGCAGGCCAGGGGGGACGAACACCGGGGAGCTGTTTTTT. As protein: CASRPGGTNTGELFF.

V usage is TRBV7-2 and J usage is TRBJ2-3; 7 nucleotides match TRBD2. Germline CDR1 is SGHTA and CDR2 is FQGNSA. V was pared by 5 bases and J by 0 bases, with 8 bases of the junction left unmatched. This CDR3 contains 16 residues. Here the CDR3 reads CASSPRLASSTDTQYF. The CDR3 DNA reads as TGTGCCAGCAGCCCAAGACTAGCATCTAGCACAGATACGCAGTATTTT.